The present T cell receptor (beta chain) was sequenced within a study of T cells in women clearing cervical HPV infection. Study as a whole: For cases, blood was sampled a median approximately 150 days after lesion detection, interquartile range roughly 90 to 210 days. Broader study findings: Controls had more TRBV6-7 (0.16%) than cases (about 0.11%).

The germline gives CDR1 LNHDA, CDR2 SQIVND (reference sequence). The CDR3 sequence is 12 residues long. Comments on this clone: Its antigen remains unknown. Coverage ceases 3 residues before the CDR3 finishes, and the germline J gene fills in the end.

Measured with immunoSEQ multiplex PCR; TCRdb has only the in-frame clones, and not every one. This table holds about 41,000 clones. The origin of this receptor is a woman aged 18-69 years with a cervical HPV16 infection that either progressed to CIN3+ or cleared (not recorded which). The material sequenced was blood buffy coat. The chain combines TRBV19 with TRBJ2-3; 7 bases map to TRBD1. The sequenced CDR3 bases are TGTGCCAGTAGTGGCCAGGGGGTATCG. This gives the protein CASSGQGVS. Given in full, the CDR3 is CASSGQGVSQYF.